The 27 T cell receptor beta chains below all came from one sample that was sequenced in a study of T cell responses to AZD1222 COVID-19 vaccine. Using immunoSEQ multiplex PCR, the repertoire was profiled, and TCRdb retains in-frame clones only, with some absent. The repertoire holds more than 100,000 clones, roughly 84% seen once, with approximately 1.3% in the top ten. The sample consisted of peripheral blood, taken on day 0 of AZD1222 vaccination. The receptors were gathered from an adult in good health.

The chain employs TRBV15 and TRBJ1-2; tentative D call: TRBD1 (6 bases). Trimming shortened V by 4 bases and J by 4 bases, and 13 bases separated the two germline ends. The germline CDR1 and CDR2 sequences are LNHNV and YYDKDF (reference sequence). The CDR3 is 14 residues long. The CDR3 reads CATSTTGMGYGYTF. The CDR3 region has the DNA TGTGCCACCAGCACGACAGGTATGGGCTATGGCTACACCTTC.

Written as DNA, the CDR3 is TGTGCCAGCTCCTCCCAAGCGGGGGTTAACTATGGCTACACCTTC. Encoded protein: CASSSQAGVNYGYTF. The rearrangement links TRBV7-6 to TRBJ1-2; D is perhaps TRBD1 (5 bases). The germline CDR1 and CDR2 sequences are SGHVS and FNYEAQ. The V end lost 8 bases, the J end lost 1 base, and 17 bases lay between the germline ends. The CDR3 has 15 amino acids.

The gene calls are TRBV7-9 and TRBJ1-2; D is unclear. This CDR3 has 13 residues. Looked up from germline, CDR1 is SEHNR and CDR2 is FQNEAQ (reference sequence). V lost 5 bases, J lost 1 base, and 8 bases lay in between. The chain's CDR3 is CASSPGFNYGYTF. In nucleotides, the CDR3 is TGTGCCAGCAGCCCGGGATTTAACTATGGCTACACCTTC.

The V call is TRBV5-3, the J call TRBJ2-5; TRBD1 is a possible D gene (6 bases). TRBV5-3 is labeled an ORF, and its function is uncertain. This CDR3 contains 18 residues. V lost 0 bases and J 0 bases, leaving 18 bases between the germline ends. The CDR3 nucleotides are TGTGCCAGAAGCTTGGTCTTGGTCTTGTGGACAGACCAAGAGACCCAGTACTTC. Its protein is CARSLVLVLWTDQETQYF.

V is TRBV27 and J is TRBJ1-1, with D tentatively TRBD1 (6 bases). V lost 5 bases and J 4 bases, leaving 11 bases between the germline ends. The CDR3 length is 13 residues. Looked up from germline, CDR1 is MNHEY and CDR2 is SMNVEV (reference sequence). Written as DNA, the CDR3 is TGTGCCAGCAGTCCTCAGGGGACCACTGAAGCTTTCTTT. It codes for CASSPQGTTEAFF.

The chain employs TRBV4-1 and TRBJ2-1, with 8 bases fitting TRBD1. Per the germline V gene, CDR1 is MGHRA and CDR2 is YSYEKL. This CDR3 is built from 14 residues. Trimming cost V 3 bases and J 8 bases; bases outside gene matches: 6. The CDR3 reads CASSHDRGGYEQFF. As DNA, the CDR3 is TGCGCCAGCAGCCACGACAGGGGAGGCTATGAGCAGTTCTTC.

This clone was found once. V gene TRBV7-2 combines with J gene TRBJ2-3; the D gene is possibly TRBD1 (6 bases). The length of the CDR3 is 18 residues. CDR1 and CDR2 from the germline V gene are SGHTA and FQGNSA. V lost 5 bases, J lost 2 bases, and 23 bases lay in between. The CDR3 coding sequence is TGTGCCAGCAGCACCCACAGGGTCCTTACGAGAGACACAGATACGCAGTATTTT. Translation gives CASSTHRVLTRDTDTQYF.

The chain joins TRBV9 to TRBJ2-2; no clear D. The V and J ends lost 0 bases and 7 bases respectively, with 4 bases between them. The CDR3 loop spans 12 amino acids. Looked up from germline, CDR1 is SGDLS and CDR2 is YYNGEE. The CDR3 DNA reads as TGTGCCAGCAGCGTAGACAGCGGGGAGCTGTTTTTT. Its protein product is CASSVDSGELFF.

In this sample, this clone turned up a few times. The CDR3 nucleotides read TGTGCCAGCAGCTCACCGGGGTCCAAAAACATTCAGTACTTC. Encoded protein: CASSSPGSKNIQYF. The chain couples TRBV27 to TRBJ2-4; D is possibly TRBD2 (5 bases). V was trimmed by 6 bases and J by 2 bases, leaving 11 bases between them. This CDR3 has 14 residues. In germline, CDR1 is MNHEY, CDR2 SMNVEV (reference sequence).

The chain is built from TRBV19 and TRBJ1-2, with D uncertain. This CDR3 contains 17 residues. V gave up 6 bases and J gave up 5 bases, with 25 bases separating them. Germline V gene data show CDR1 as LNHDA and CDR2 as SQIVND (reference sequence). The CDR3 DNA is TGTGCCAGTAGGCCGAACTCCTTTCCCAAGTCCGGTTATGGCTACACCTTC. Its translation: CASRPNSFPKSGYGYTF. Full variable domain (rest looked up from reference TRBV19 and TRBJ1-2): DGGITQSPKYLFRKEGQNVTLSCEQNLNHDAMYWYRQDPGQGLRLIYYSQIVNDFQKGDIAEGYSVSREKKESFPLTVTSAQKNPTAFYLCASRPNSFPKSGYGYTFGSGTRLTVV.

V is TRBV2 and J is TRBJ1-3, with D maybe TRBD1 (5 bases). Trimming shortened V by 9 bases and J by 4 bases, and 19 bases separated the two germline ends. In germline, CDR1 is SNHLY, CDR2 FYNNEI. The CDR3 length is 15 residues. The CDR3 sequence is CASTRGGARGNTIYF. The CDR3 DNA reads TGTGCCAGTACCCGGGGAGGGGCGCGAGGAAACACCATATATTTT.

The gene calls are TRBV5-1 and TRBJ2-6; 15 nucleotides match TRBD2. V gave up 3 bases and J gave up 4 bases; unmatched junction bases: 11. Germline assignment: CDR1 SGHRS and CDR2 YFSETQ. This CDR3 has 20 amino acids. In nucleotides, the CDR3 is TGCGCCAGCAGCTCCGGACTAGCGGGGGGGCGAAGTGCCGGGGCCAACGTCCTGACTTTC. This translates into CASSSGLAGGRSAGANVLTF.

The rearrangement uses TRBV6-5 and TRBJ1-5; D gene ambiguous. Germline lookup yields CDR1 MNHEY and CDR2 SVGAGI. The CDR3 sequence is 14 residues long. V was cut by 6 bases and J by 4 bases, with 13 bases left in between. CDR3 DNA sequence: TGTGCCAGCAGCCCCACTCAGCCTAATCAGCCCCAGCATTTT. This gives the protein CASSPTQPNQPQHF.

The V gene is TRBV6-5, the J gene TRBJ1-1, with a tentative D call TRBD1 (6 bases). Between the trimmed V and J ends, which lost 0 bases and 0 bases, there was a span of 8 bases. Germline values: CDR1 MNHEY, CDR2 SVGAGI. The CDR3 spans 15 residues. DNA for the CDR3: TGTGCCAGCAGTTACTCGGACAGCATGAACACTGAAGCTTTCTTT. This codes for CASSYSDSMNTEAFF.

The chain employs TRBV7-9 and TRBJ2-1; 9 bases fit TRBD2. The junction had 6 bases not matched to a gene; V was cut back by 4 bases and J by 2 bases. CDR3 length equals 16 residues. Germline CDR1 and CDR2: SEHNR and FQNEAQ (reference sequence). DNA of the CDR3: TGTGCCAGCAGCTCCCATCTAGCGGGGCCCTACAATGAGCAGTTCTTC. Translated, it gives CASSSHLAGPYNEQFF.

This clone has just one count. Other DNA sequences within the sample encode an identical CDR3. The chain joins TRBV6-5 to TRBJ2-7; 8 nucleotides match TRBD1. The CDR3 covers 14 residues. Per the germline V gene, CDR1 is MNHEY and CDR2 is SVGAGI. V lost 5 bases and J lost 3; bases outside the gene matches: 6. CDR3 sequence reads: CASSPLGQGYEQYF. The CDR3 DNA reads TGTGCCAGCAGTCCCCTCGGACAGGGCTACGAGCAGTACTTC.

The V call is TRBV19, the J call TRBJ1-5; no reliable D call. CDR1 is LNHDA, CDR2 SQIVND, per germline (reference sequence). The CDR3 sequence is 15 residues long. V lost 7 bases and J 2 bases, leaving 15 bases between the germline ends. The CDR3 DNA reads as TGTGCCAGTATCGGCTCTAACGGGGGCAATCAGCCCCAGCATTTT. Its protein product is CASIGSNGGNQPQHF. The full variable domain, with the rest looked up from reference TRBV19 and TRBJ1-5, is DGGITQSPKYLFRKEGQNVTLSCEQNLNHDAMYWYRQDPGQGLRLIYYSQIVNDFQKGDIAEGYSVSREKKESFPLTVTSAQKNPTAFYLCASIGSNGGNQPQHFGDGTRLSIL.

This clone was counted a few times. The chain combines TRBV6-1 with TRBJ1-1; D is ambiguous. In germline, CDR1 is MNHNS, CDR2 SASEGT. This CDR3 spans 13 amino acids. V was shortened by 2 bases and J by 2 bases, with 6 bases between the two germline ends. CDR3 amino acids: CASSEQYNTEAFF. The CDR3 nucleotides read TGTGCCAGCAGTGAACAGTATAACACTGAAGCTTTCTTT.

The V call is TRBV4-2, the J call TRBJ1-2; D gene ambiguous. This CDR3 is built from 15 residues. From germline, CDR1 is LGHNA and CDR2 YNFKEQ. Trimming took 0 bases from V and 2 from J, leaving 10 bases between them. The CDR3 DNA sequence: TGTGCCAGCAGCCAAGACTTCGGCAGCAACTATGGCTACACCTTC. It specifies CASSQDFGSNYGYTF.

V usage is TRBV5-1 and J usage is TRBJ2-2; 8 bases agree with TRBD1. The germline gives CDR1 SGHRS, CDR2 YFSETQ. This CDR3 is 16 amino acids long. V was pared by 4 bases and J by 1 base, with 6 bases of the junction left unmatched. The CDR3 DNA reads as TGCGCCAGCAGCATTCGACAGGGGTGGAACACCGGGGAGCTGTTTTTT. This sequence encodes CASSIRQGWNTGELFF.

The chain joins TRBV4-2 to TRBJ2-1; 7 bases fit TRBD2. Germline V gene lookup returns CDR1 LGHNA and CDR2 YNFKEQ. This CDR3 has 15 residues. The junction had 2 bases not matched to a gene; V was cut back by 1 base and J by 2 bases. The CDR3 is CASSQVRGAYNEQFF. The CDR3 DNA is TGTGCCAGCAGCCAAGTCCGGGGGGCCTACAATGAGCAGTTCTTC.

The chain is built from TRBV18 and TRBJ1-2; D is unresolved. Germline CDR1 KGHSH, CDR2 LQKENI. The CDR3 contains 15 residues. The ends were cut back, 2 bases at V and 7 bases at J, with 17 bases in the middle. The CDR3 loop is CASSPSSTGYGGYTF. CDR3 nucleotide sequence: TGTGCCAGCTCACCATCGTCAACGGGGTACGGTGGCTACACCTTC.

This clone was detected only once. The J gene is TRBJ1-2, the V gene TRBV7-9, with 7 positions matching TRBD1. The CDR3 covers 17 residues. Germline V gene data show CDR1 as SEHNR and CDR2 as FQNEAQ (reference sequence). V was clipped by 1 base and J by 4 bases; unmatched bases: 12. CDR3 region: CASSLGDSLLVVYGYTF. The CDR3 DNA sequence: TGTGCCAGCAGCTTAGGGGACAGTCTTCTCGTAGTCTATGGCTACACCTTC.

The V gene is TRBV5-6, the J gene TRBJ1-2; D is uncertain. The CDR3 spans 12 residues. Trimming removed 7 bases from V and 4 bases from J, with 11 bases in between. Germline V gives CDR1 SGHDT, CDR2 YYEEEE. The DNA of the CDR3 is TGTGCCAGCCGTGGCGGCGGCTATGGCTACACCTTC. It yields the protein CASRGGGYGYTF.

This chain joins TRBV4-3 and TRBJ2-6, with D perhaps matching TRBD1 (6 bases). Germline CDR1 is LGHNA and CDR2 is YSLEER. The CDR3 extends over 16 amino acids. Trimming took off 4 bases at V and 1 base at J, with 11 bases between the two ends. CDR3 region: CASSPVRGSGANVLTF. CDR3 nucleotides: TGCGCCAGCAGCCCCGTGAGGGGGTCTGGGGCCAACGTCCTGACTTTC.

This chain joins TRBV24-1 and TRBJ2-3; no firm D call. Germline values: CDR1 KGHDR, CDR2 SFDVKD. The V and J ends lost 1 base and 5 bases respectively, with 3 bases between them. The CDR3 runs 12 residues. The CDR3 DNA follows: TGTGCCACCAGTGATTTAGGAGATACGCAGTATTTT. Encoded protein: CATSDLGDTQYF.

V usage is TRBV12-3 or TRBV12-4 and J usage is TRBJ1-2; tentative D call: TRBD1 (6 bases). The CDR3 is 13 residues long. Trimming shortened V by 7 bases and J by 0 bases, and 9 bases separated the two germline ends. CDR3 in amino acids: CASTRTANYGYTF. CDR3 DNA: TGTGCCAGCACTAGGACAGCTAACTATGGCTACACCTTC.